This T cell receptor (beta chain) was obtained from a study of blood T cell repertoires in COVID-19. Study-wide background: The samples span acute and convalescent COVID-19 from the United States, Italy and Spain. PBMCs, B-cell-depleted T cells, or T cells were the source of the cDNA or gDNA that made up the material.

In the original analysis: Amplification from reference gene primers served as the basis for estimated nucleated cell counts. TCRdb's copy holds only in-frame clones and misses some; the assay was immunoSEQ multiplex PCR. For V, J and clone size, that table is used; D and trimming come from the DNA. The top ten hold about 2.6% of the sample, which has 140,000 to 150,000 clones, approximately 85% seen once. The table lists this clone with a count of one. CDR3 length equals 19 residues. V shed 2 bases and J 0 bases; nucleotides not matched to a gene: 11. Germline CDR1 and CDR2: GTSNPN and SVGIG (reference sequence).

What was sequenced was peripheral blood. The chain combines TRBV30 with TRBJ2-1; 12 nucleotides agree with TRBD2. The receptor's source is a human donor with acute or convalescent COVID-19. The donor label of this sample is uncertain. The CDR3 DNA is TGTGCCTGGAGTAACTTGGCTAGCGGGAGGGAAAGCTCCTACAATGAGCAGTTCTTC. It translates to CAWSNLASGRESSYNEQFF.